Listed below are T cell receptor beta chains from one sample, sequenced in a study of T cells in Graves' hyperthyroidism and ophthalmopathy. TCRdb re-derived calls from the multiplex PCR reads in MiXCR, one entry per CDR3 protein. The sample lists 400,000 or so distinct CDR3 sequences; nearly 15% were seen once. Sequenced input: blood. These receptors all stem from an older woman with Graves' ophthalmopathy. Both conserved end residues are part of each CDR3. The D gene is left open where the match is weak. Part of the rows lack a size; the others show once, few, many or a class for expanded clones.

>TRBV11-2|TRBD2|TRBJ2-2|many|15
TGTGCCAGCAGCTTAGGACTAGCGGGAGGTGGGGAGCTGTTTTTT
CASSLGLAGGGELFF
>TRBV5-1|TRBD2|TRBJ2-3|.|15
TGCGCCAGCAGCTTGGCCGCGGGAGGTTCAGATACGCAGTATTTT
CASSLAAGGSDTQYF
>TRBV20-1|TRBD2|TRBJ2-3|.|13
TGCAGTTTACGGGAGGGCCGGGGAGATACGCAGTATTTT
CSLREGRGDTQYF
>TRBV5-1|.|TRBJ1-1|few|14
TGCGCCAGCAGCTTTGCGACACTGAACACTGAAGCTTTCTTT
CASSFATLNTEAFF
>TRBV28|TRBD1|TRBJ1-5|many|16
TGTGCCAGCAGTTTATTAGACAGGGCCCTCGGTCAGCCCCAGCATTTT
CASSLLDRALGQPQHF
>TRBV12-3/TRBV12-4|TRBD2|TRBJ2-2|many|16
TGTGCCAGCAGCACAACTAGCGGATCGAACACCGGGGAGCTGTTTTTT
CASSTTSGSNTGELFF
>TRBV6-1|.|TRBJ1-1|many|13
TGTGCCAGCAGCTCCCGGTTCGGCACTGAAGCTTTCTTT
CASSSRFGTEAFF
>TRBV5-1|TRBD2|TRBJ2-7|many|16
TGCGCCAGCAGCCGCTCGGGGCGGGAGGGCCTGGGAGAGCAGTACTTC
CASSRSGREGLGEQYF
>TRBV6-1|TRBD2|TRBJ2-3|few|14
TGTGCCAGCAGTGACGAGGGGAGGGCAGATACGCAGTATTTT
CASSDEGRADTQYF
>TRBV3-1|.|TRBJ1-2|many|12
TGTGCCAGCAGCCAGCTGGGGGATGGCTACACCTTC
CASSQLGDGYTF
>TRBV15|TRBD2|TRBJ2-1|many|16
TGTGCCACCAGCAGAGAACTAGCGGGAGGGTACAATGAGCAGTTCTTC
CATSRELAGGYNEQFF
>TRBV18|TRBD2|TRBJ2-4|.|19
TGTGCCAGCTCACCACTCGGGGAGCGACTAGCGGGAGCCAAAAACATTCAGTACTTC
CASSPLGERLAGAKNIQYF
>TRBV5-1|.|TRBJ2-6|few|16
TGCGCCAGCAGCTTGGTACAGATCTCTGGGGCCAACGTCCTGACTTTC
CASSLVQISGANVLTF